This TCR beta chain is drawn from a study of T cell responses to AZD1222 COVID-19 vaccine. Findings of the study overall: Two AZD1222 doses significantly raised spike-specific TCR breadth and depth over controls. Seropositivity was recorded at baseline in only a handful of AZD1222 recipients.

The V segment lost 7 bases and the J segment 4 bases; nucleotides outside the gene matches: 7. The CDR3 covers 13 residues. Per germline, CDR1 ENHRY and CDR2 SYGVKD. Assay used: immunoSEQ multiplex PCR; TCRdb lists only in-frame clones, some missing. The table has 180,000 or so clones, approximately 90% seen once. Worth noting for this clone: Its antigen remains unidentified.

The receptor comes from an adult who received the AZD1222 COVID-19 vaccine. The rearrangement uses TRBV10-3 and TRBJ2-7; 7 bases align to TRBD2. This specimen was peripheral blood, taken 28 days after the second AZD1222 dose. For the CDR3, the DNA is TGTGCCATCAATCGGGGGGAGGGATACGAGCAGTACTTC. Translating it yields CAINRGEGYEQYF.